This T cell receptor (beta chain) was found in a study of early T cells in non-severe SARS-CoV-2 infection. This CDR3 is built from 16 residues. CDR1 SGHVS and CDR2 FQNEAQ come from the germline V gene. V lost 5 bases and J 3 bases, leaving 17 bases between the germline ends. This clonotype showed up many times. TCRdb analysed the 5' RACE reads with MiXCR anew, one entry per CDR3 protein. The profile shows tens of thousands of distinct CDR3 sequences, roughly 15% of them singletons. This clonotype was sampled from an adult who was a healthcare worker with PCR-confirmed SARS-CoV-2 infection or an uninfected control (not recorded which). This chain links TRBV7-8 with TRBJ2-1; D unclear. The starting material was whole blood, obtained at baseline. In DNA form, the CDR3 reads TGTGCCAGCAGCCAATTCCATGGTATCTTCTACAATGAGCAGTTCTTC. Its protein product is CASSQFHGIFYNEQFF.